The clone carrying this TCR beta chain was counted between two and nine times. Source study methods: Reference gene primer amplification gave estimated nucleated cell counts. Sequencing was performed with immunoSEQ multiplex PCR; in TCRdb, only in-frame clones are kept and a portion is missing. V and J calls and clone size are those listed in that table; D and trimming were worked out from the DNA. The sample shows some 150,000 clones, around 84% of them seen only once. These data belong to a study of blood T cell repertoires in COVID-19. Study-level background: Acute-phase and convalescent COVID-19 samples originated in the United States, Italy and Spain. T cells, B-cell-depleted T cells, or PBMCs provided the cDNA or gDNA that served as material.

The CDR3 has 14 residues. Germline V gene lookup returns CDR1 SNHLY and CDR2 FYNNEI. With 6 bases clipped from V and 8 bases from J, the junction kept 9 bases outside the gene matches. The sequenced material came from peripheral blood. This chain joins TRBV2 and TRBJ2-1; TRBD1 agrees at 8 bases. The sequence was obtained from a human donor in a cohort sampled during active COVID-19. The CDR3 coding sequence is TGTGCCAGCAGACCCGGACAGGGTTACGATGAGCAGTTCTTC. It is translated as CASRPGQGYDEQFF.